These 26 T cell receptor beta chains were all obtained from the same sample, sequenced in a study of CD8+CD57+ T cells in acquired aplastic anemia. Investigators profiled TCR beta VDJ and CDR3 from genomic DNA template. A single record per CDR3 protein comes from TCRdb applying MiXCR to the reads. The table lists 110,000 or so distinct CDR3 sequences, roughly 51% of them singletons. The source material was sorted CD4+, CD8+, or CD8+CD57+ T cells (not recorded which) from PBMCs. The receptor set was obtained from a human donor in good health, serving as a control.

The chain combines TRBV2 with TRBJ2-1; 9 nucleotides align to TRBD2. The CDR3 length is 15 residues. The trim removed 4 bases at V and 2 bases at J, leaving 3 bases unmatched. Germline CDR1 is SNHLY and CDR2 is FYNNEI. The CDR3 protein is CASSASGATYNEQFF. CDR3 sequence (DNA): TGTGCCAGCAGTGCTAGCGGGGCTACCTACAATGAGCAGTTCTTC.

This clonotype was picked up many times. The DNA for the CDR3 is TGTGCCAGCAGTGAAGCTTCGGGGGACTCTGGAAACACCATATATTTT. Translating it yields CASSEASGDSGNTIYF. This chain connects TRBV2 to TRBJ1-3; perhaps TRBD1 as D (5 bases). There are 16 residues in the CDR3. Per germline, CDR1 SNHLY and CDR2 FYNNEI. Trimming pared 0 bases from V and 0 bases from J, leaving 9 bases between. The variable domain in full, with the rest retrieved from reference TRBV2 and TRBJ1-3, is EPEVTQTPSHQVTQMGQEVILRCVPISNHLYFYWYRQILGQKVEFLVSFYNNEISEKSEIFDDQFSVERPDGSNFTLKIRSTKLEDSAMYFCASSEASGDSGNTIYFGEGSWLTVV.

On this clonotype itself: This may arise from a read error, as a much more abundant clone is one base away. The V and J genes are TRBV6-5 and TRBJ1-3; the match to TRBD1 covers 7 bases. CDR1 MNHEY and CDR2 SVGAGI come from the germline V gene. The CDR3 covers 15 residues. The CDR3 protein is CAGSWDSRSGNTIYF. CDR3 DNA: TGTGCCGGCAGTTGGGACAGCCGCTCTGGAAACACCATATATTTT.

The gene calls are TRBV11-3 and TRBJ2-7, with 7 bases that match TRBD1. This CDR3 region has 14 residues. Losses at the gene ends were 5 bases for V and 0 bases for J; bases not matched to a gene: 4. Germline V gene sequence: CDR1 SGHNT, CDR2 YENEEA. CDR3 sequence: CASSPDRFSYEQYF. In DNA form, the CDR3 reads TGTGCCAGCAGCCCGGACAGGTTCTCCTACGAGCAGTACTTC.

V gene TRBV29-1 combines with J gene TRBJ2-7, with 12 positions matching TRBD2. Losses at the gene ends were 5 bases for V and 2 bases for J; bases not matched to a gene: 4. The CDR3 runs 14 residues. Germline V gene sequence: CDR1 SQVTM, CDR2 ANQGSEA. The CDR3 region is CSVRTSGKPYEQYF. The CDR3 coding sequence is TGCAGCGTTAGGACTAGCGGGAAACCCTACGAGCAGTACTTC.

V usage is TRBV19 and J usage is TRBJ1-6; perhaps TRBD1 as D (5 bases). Germline lookup yields CDR1 LNHDA and CDR2 SQIVND (reference sequence). The CDR3 loop spans 15 amino acids. The V and J ends lost 4 bases and 9 bases respectively, with 16 bases between them. The CDR3 bases are TGTGCCAGTAGTACCCAGGGTAAAGGTAGTTCACCCCTCCACTTT. Translated, it gives CASSTQGKGSSPLHF.

This clonotype was counted a single time. The rearrangement joins TRBV2 to TRBJ2-5, with D tentatively TRBD1 (5 bases). The V end was cut by 1 base, the J end by 4 bases, with 10 bases between. This CDR3 has 14 amino acids. The V gene's germline CDR1 is SNHLY and CDR2 FYNNEI. The CDR3 region has the DNA TGTGCCAGCAGTGAAGTGGGGCTAGGAGAGACCCAGTACTTC. This sequence encodes CASSEVGLGETQYF.

The CDR3 DNA sequence: TGTGCCACCAGTGATCGCGGGACGGACTATGGCTACACCTTC. It encodes CATSDRGTDYGYTF. The chain has TRBV24-1 and TRBJ1-2; D perhaps matches TRBD1 (5 bases). Per the germline V gene, CDR1 is KGHDR and CDR2 is SFDVKD. This CDR3 comprises 14 residues. Trimming pared 3 bases from V and 3 bases from J, leaving 10 bases between.

Only a few counts were recorded for this clonotype. This chain links TRBV19 with TRBJ1-1; D is possibly TRBD1 (6 bases). This CDR3 is 16 amino acids long. V was shortened by 7 bases and J by 0 bases, with 18 bases between the two germline ends. CDR1 is LNHDA, CDR2 SQIVND, per germline (reference sequence). CDR3: CASKGGRGVLNTEAFF. Written as DNA, the CDR3 is TGTGCCAGTAAGGGCGGCAGGGGCGTTTTGAACACTGAAGCTTTCTTT.

This clonotype appeared many times. The chain links TRBV6-5 to TRBJ1-1; 7 bases map to TRBD1. Germline CDR1 is MNHEY and CDR2 is SVGAGI. Germline trimming cut 2 bases from V and 5 bases from J; bases unmatched to any gene: 5. This CDR3 is 14 amino acids long. The CDR3 DNA reads as TGTGCCAGCAGTTACGCGACAGGGCGGACTGAAGCTTTCTTT. Amino acid sequence: CASSYATGRTEAFF.

The CDR3 bases are TGCAGTGCAGGAGGGGTGCAAATGAACACTGAAGCTTTCTTT. Translated, it gives CSAGGVQMNTEAFF. This chain connects TRBV20-1 to TRBJ1-1, with D tentatively TRBD1 (5 bases). V was pared by 6 bases and J by 0 bases, with 14 bases between. The CDR3 totals 14 residues. Germline CDR1 reads DFQATT; CDR2 reads SNEGSKA (reference sequence).

This clonotype was counted ten times or more. The rearrangement uses TRBV27 and TRBJ2-5, with unresolved D. CDR3 length equals 13 residues. Trimming shortened V by 2 bases and J by 5 bases, and 9 bases separated the two germline ends. Germline-derived CDR1 and CDR2 are MNHEY and SMNVEV (reference sequence). This chain's CDR3 is CASSLSEWETQYF. CDR3 nucleotide sequence: TGTGCCAGCAGTTTAAGCGAGTGGGAGACCCAGTACTTC.

This clonotype was seen at least ten times. The chain is built from TRBV27 and TRBJ1-6, with D hard to call. CDR3 length: 13 amino acids. CDR1 MNHEY and CDR2 SMNVEV come from the germline V gene (reference sequence). Trimming removed 8 bases from V and 0 bases from J, with 5 bases in between. For the CDR3, the DNA is TGTGCCAGCGTCGGCTCCTATAATTCACCCCTCCACTTT. Protein product: CASVGSYNSPLHF.

This clonotype was detected a few times. This rearrangement joins TRBV10-3 to TRBJ2-7, with D possibly matching TRBD2 (6 bases). Between the trimmed V and J ends, which lost 4 bases and 3 bases, there was a span of 16 bases. The CDR3 totals 15 residues. Germline assignment: CDR1 ENHRY and CDR2 SYGVKD. CDR3 DNA sequence: TGTGCCATCAGTGGGGCCAGCGGGCGAGACTACGAGCAGTACTTC. This translates into CAISGASGRDYEQYF.

V and J are TRBV10-1 and TRBJ1-2; possible D gene TRBD1, 6 bases. V lost 6 bases and J 3 bases, leaving 26 bases between the germline ends. The CDR3 runs to 18 residues. CDR1 and CDR2 from the germline V gene are WNHNN and SYGVQD (reference sequence). The CDR3 sequence: CASSVFAGGAGIDYGYTF. The CDR3 DNA is TGCGCCAGCAGCGTCTTTGCGGGGGGGGCTGGTATCGACTATGGCTACACCTTC.

As regards this clonotype: This may stem from a read error, because a much larger clone lies one nucleotide away. The chain links TRBV5-1 to TRBJ2-3, with D perhaps matching TRBD2 (7 bases). Germline V gives CDR1 SGHRS, CDR2 YFSETQ. The V end was cut by 4 bases, the J end by 3 bases, with 18 bases between. The CDR3 has 16 amino acids. The CDR3 protein is CASSPNHREGTDTQYF. The CDR3 coding sequence is TGCGCCAGCAGCCCGAACCACAGGGAGGGGACAGATACGCAGTATTTT.

The gene calls are TRBV29-1 and TRBJ2-5; D is possibly TRBD1 (6 bases). From germline, CDR1 is SQVTM and CDR2 ANQGSEA. The CDR3 extends over 14 amino acids. V gave up 1 base and J gave up 5 bases, with 14 bases separating them. The CDR3 reads CSVEASIGQETQYF. The CDR3 DNA sequence: TGCAGCGTTGAAGCAAGCATCGGACAGGAGACCCAGTACTTC.

CDR3 in amino acids: CASSKVGARGNTEAFF. In nucleotides, the CDR3 is TGTGCCAGCAGCAAAGTGGGGGCCAGGGGGAACACTGAAGCTTTCTTT. The rearrangement uses TRBV25-1 and TRBJ1-1, with D possibly matching TRBD1 (6 bases). Looked up from germline, CDR1 is MGHDK and CDR2 is SYGVNS. V was trimmed by 6 bases and J by 1 base, leaving 18 bases between them. This CDR3 comprises 16 residues.

This clonotype was recorded a few times. Possible read error: a much larger clone is one base away. The V gene is TRBV11-1, the J gene TRBJ2-3; no definite D call. Germline V CDR1 and CDR2: SGHAT, FQDESV (reference sequence). The CDR3 spans 18 residues. CDR3 sequence reads: CANSLEGGPRPFIDTQYF. As DNA, the CDR3 is TGTGCCAACAGCTTAGAAGGTGGGCCTCGGCCATTCATAGATACGCAGTATTTT.

This clonotype was seen ten or more times. V gene TRBV11-2 combines with J gene TRBJ1-1, with D hard to call. CDR3 length: 15 residues. The V gene's germline CDR1 is SGHAT and CDR2 FQNNGV. Deletions cut 5 bases from V and 5 bases from J, with 18 bases between. The CDR3 DNA reads TGTGCCAGCAGCCCAGACGGGAGGAGTGTGACTGAAGCTTTCTTT. Translated, it gives CASSPDGRSVTEAFF.

The chain uses TRBV15 and TRBJ2-3; D is ambiguous. The CDR3 covers 12 residues. The V gene lost 3 bases and the J gene lost 4 bases, with 5 bases spanning the gap. Germline CDR1 LNHNV, CDR2 YYDKDF (reference sequence). The CDR3 reads CATSSRSDTQYF. CDR3 in DNA: TGTGCCACCAGCAGCAGGTCAGATACGCAGTATTTT.

This clonotype appeared many times. The J gene is TRBJ2-7, the V gene TRBV5-1; the D gene is possibly TRBD1 (5 bases). The CDR3 covers 13 residues. Looked up from germline, CDR1 is SGHRS and CDR2 is YFSETQ. Trimming removed 3 bases from V and 7 bases from J, with 14 bases in between. CDR3 protein: CASSYDSAGEQYF. The CDR3 bases are TGCGCCAGCAGCTATGACAGTGCAGGGGAGCAGTACTTC. Full variable domain (missing parts from reference TRBV5-1 and TRBJ2-7): KAGVTQTPRYLIKTRGQQVTLSCSPISGHRSVSWYQQTPGQGLQFLFEYFSETQRNKGNFPGRFSGRQFSNSRSEMNVSTLELGDSALYLCASSYDSAGEQYFGPGTRLTVT.

This clonotype came up many times. This chain connects TRBV3-1 to TRBJ1-6, with 9 bases aligning to TRBD1. The CDR3 sequence is 16 residues long. V shed 0 bases and J 7 bases; nucleotides not matched to a gene: 4. CDR1 LGHDT and CDR2 YNNKEL come from the germline V gene (reference sequence). CDR3 nucleotide sequence: TGTGCCAGCAGCCAAGATAGGACAGGGGTGAATTCACCCCTCCACTTT. Its protein is CASSQDRTGVNSPLHF.

This clonotype was recorded at least ten times. The rearrangement joins TRBV6-1 to TRBJ2-1; TRBD2 might be the D (5 bases). The CDR3 sequence is 14 residues long. Trimming took off 6 bases at V and 3 bases at J, with 12 bases between the two ends. Germline V CDR1 and CDR2: MNHNS, SASEGT. CDR3 sequence reads: CASSSGILYNEQFF. In DNA form, the CDR3 reads TGTGCCAGCAGCTCGGGAATCCTCTACAATGAGCAGTTCTTC.

This clonotype was seen repeatedly, ten times or more. The J gene is TRBJ1-1, the V gene TRBV25-1; D is unclear. CDR3 size: 15 residues. Germline CDR1 reads MGHDK; CDR2 reads SYGVNS. V was cut by 3 bases and J by 1 base, with 12 bases left in between. CDR3 sequence reads: CASSDFRKPNTEAFF. The CDR3 nucleotides are TGTGCCAGCAGTGATTTTCGTAAACCGAACACTGAAGCTTTCTTT.

This clonotype has at least ten counts. This chain links TRBV6-1 with TRBJ1-1, with D unclear. Germline CDR1 is MNHNS and CDR2 is SASEGT. The CDR3 runs 11 residues. The V end was cut by 6 bases, the J end by 4 bases, with 6 bases between. This chain's CDR3 is CASRVATEAFF. Written as DNA, the CDR3 is TGTGCCAGCAGGGTAGCCACTGAAGCTTTCTTT.